Listed below are T cell receptor beta chains from one sample, sequenced in a study of human CD8 memory T cell subsets. TCRdb reprocessed the 5' RACE reads; each CDR3 protein has one entry and no DNA is given. This sample's clone table lists around 4,200 distinct CDR3 sequences. The sequenced material came from CD8+ T cells from PBMCs. The receptors shown here come from a human donor in good health. The CDR3 runs from the conserved cysteine through the conserved F or W. Rows give clone size only sometimes, using once, few, many, or a class for an expanded clone.

abundance	v_gene	j_gene	CDR3aa
.	TRBV10-1	TRBJ1-4	CASNSGTGGEVTNEKLFF
.	TRBV10-1	TRBJ2-1	CASSGAGTYNEQFF
medium-sized	TRBV7-6	TRBJ1-1	CASSLGETGMNTEAFF
medium-sized	TRBV6-4	TRBJ1-1	CASSETGVSEAFF
.	TRBV11-2	TRBJ1-1	CASSLYQANTEAFF
.	TRBV7-8	TRBJ2-1	CASSLALPAGEAYNEQFF
.	TRBV4-1	TRBJ1-1	CASSLSGSMGTEAFF
.	TRBV6-1	TRBJ2-7	CASSDSPAEAYEQYF
.	TRBV20-1	TRBJ2-1	CSATYESSYNEQFF
.	TRBV20-1	TRBJ2-1	CSARGLAGNEQFF
.	TRBV5-1	TRBJ2-5	CASSLAGDPSGETQYF
.	TRBV7-9	TRBJ2-5	CASLRSGQETQYF
.	TRBV15	TRBJ2-1	CATSRDPAGNNEQFF
.	TRBV20-1	TRBJ1-4	CSARPRDKLAATNEKLFF
.	TRBV12-3/TRBV12-4	TRBJ2-1	CASTHRGRTNNEQFF
.	TRBV6-5	TRBJ2-5	CASSSGTGIQETQYF
.	TRBV4-1	TRBJ1-6	CASSQEPGLGNSPLHF
.	TRBV19	TRBJ1-5	CASSMGGVSNQPQHF
.	TRBV29-1	TRBJ1-1	CSGKTGGMNTEAFF
.	TRBV20-1	TRBJ2-1	CSARAASGRETYNEQFF
.	TRBV11-2	TRBJ1-1	CASSRTERAMNTEAFF
.	TRBV28	TRBJ1-6	CASRPIGYQGKDNSPLHF
.	TRBV10-2	TRBJ2-3	CASSERLAGADTQYF
.	TRBV5-4	TRBJ2-1	CASSSSTGWNEQFF
.	TRBV20-1	TRBJ1-2	CSARQEDYGYTF
.	TRBV11-2	TRBJ1-1	CASTSAMDTEAFF
.	TRBV7-9	TRBJ2-7	CASSSGGTYEQYF
.	TRBV6-4	TRBJ2-2	CASRTGETGELFF
.	TRBV30	TRBJ2-7	CAWSVEREHSEQYF
.	TRBV20-1	TRBJ2-2	CSARLAGDTGELFF
.	TRBV28	TRBJ2-5	CATLEGGETQYF
.	TRBV6-1	TRBJ2-1	CASSLDEHNEQFF
medium-sized	TRBV29-1	TRBJ1-5	CSVAVTEGQPQHF
.	TRBV20-1	TRBJ1-5	CSARGTENQPQHF